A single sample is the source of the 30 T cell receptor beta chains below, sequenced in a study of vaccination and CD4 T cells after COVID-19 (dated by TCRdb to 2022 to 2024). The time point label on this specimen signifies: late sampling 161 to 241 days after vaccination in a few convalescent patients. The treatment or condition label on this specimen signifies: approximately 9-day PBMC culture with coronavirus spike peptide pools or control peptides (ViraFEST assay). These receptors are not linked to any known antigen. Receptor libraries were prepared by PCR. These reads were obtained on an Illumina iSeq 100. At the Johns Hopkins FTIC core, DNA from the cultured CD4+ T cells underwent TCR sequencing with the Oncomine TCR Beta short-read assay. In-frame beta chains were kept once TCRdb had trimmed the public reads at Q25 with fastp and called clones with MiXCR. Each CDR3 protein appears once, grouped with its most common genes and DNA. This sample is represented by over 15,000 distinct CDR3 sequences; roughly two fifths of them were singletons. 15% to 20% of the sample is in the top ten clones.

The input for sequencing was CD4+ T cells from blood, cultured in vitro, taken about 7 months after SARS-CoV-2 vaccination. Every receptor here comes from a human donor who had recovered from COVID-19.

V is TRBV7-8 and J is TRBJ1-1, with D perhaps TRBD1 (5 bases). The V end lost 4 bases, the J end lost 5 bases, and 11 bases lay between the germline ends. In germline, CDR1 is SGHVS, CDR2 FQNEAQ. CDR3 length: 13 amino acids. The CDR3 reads CASSSRVGTEAFF. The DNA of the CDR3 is TGTGCCAGCAGCTCCAGGGTAGGGACTGAAGCTTTCTTT.

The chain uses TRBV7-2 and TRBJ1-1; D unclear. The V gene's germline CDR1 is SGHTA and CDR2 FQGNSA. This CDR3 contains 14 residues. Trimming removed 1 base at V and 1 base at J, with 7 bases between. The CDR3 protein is CASSLVGQNTEAFF. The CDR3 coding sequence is TGTGCCAGCAGCTTAGTCGGGCAGAACACTGAAGCTTTCTTT.

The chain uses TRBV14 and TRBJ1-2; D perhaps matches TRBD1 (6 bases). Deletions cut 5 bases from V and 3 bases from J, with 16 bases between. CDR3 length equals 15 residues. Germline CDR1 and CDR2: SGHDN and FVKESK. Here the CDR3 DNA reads TGTGCCAGCAGCAAAGGGGAAACAGGGTACTATGGCTACACCTTC. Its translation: CASSKGETGYYGYTF.

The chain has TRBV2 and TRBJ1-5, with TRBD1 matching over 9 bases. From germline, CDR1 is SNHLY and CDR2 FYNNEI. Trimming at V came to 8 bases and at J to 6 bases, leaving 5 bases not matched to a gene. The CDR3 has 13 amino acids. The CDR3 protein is CASGDRVPQPQHF. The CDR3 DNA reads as TGTGCCAGCGGGGACAGGGTTCCTCAGCCCCAGCATTTT.

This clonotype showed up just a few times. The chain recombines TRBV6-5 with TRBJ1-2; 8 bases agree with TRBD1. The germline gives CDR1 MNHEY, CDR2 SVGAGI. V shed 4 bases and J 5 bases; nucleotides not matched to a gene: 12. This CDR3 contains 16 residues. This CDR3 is CASSSRRGPISYGYTF. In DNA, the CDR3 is TGTGCCAGCAGTTCGCGCAGGGGGCCCATCTCTTATGGCTACACCTTC.

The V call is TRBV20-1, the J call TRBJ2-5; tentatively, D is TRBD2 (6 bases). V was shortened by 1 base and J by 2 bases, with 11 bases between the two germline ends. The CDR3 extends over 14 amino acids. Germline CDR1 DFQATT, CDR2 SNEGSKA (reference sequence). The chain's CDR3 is CSARGLDAQETQYF. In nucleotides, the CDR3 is TGCAGTGCTAGAGGACTAGACGCTCAAGAGACCCAGTACTTC.

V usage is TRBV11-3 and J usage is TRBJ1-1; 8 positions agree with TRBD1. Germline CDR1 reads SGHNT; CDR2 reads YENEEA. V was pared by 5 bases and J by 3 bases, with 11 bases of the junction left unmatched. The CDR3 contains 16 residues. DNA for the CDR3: TGTGCCAGCAGCCTAAGGACAGGGTTTGGGGACACTGAAGCTTTCTTT. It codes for CASSLRTGFGDTEAFF.

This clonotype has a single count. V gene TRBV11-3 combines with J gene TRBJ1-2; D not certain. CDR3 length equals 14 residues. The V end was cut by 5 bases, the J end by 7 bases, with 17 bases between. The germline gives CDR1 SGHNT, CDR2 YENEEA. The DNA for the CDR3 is TGTGCCAGCAGCCCAGAAAGATCTACGGTTGGCTACACCTTC. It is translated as CASSPERSTVGYTF. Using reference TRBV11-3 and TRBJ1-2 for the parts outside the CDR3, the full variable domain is EAGVVQSPRYKIIEKKQPVAFWCNPISGHNTLYWYLQNLGQGPELLIRYENEEAVDDSQLPKDRFSAERLKGVDSTLKIQPAELGDSAVYLCASSPERSTVGYTFGSGTRLTVV.

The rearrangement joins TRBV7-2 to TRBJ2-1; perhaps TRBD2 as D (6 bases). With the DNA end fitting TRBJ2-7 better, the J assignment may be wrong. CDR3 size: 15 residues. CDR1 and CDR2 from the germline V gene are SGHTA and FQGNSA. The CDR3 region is CASSTLPGPGGEQYF. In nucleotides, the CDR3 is TGTGCCAGCAGCACGCTACCCGGACCCGGGGGCGAGCAGTACTTC.

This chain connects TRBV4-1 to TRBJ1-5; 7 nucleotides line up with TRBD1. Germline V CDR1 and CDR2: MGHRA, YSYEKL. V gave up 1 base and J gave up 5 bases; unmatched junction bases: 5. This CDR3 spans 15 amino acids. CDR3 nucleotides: TGCGCCAGCAGCCAAGGTCAGGGGGATGATCAGCCCCAGCATTTT. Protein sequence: CASSQGQGDDQPQHF.

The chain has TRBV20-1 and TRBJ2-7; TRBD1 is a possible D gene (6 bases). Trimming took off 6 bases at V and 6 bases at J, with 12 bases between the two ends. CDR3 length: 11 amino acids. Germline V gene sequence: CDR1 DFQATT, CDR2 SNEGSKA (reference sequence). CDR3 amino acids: CSAGGNVEQYF. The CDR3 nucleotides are TGCAGTGCAGGGGGAAACGTCGAGCAGTACTTC.

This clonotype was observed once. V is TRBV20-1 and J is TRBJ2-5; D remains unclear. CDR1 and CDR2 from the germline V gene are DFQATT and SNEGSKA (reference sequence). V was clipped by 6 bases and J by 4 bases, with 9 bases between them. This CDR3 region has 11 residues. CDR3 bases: TGCAGTGCCATATTAGGAGAGACCCAGTACTTC. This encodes CSAILGETQYF.

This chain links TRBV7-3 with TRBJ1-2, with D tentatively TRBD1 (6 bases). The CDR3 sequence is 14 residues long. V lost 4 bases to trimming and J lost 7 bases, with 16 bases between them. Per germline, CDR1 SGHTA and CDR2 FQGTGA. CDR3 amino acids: CASSSDPTGSGYTF. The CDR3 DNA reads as TGTGCCAGCAGCTCAGACCCCACAGGGAGTGGCTACACCTTC.

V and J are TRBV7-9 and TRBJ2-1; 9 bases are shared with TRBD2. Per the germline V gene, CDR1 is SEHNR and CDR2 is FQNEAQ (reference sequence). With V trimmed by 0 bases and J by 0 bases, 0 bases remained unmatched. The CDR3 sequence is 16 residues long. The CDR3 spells CASSLALAGSYNEQFF. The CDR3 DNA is TGTGCCAGCAGCTTAGCACTAGCGGGCTCCTACAATGAGCAGTTCTTC.

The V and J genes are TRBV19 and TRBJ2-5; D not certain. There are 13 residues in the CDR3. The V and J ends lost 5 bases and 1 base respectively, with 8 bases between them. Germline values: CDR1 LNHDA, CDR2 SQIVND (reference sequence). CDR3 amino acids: CASSLMPQETQYF. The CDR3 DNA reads TGTGCCAGTAGTCTCATGCCCCAAGAGACCCAGTACTTC.

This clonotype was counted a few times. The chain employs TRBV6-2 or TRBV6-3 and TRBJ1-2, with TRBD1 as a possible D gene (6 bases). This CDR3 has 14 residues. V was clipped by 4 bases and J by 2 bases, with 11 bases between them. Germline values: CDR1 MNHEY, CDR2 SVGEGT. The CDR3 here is CASSSGTYNYGYTF. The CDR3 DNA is TGTGCCAGCAGTTCGGGGACATACAACTATGGCTACACCTTC.

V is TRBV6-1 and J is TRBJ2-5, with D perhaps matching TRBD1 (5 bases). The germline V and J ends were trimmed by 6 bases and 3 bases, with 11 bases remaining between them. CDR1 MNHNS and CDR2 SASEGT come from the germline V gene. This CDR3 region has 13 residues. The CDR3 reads CASSPQGEETQYF. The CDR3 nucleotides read TGTGCCAGCAGCCCCCAGGGCGAAGAGACCCAGTACTTC.

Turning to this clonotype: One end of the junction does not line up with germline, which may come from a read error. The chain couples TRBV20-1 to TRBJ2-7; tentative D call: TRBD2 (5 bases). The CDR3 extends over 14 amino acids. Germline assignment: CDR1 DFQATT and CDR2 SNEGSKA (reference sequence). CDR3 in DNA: TGCAGTGCTAGCCGCTTGTCGGGGTCCTCCGAGCAGTACTTC. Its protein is CSASRLSGSSEQYF.

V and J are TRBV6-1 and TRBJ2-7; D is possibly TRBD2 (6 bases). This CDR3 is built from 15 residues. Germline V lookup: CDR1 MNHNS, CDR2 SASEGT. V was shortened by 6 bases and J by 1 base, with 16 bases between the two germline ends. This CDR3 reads CASRISVEGSYEQYF. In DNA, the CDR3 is TGTGCCAGCAGGATCTCAGTGGAGGGGTCCTACGAGCAGTACTTC.

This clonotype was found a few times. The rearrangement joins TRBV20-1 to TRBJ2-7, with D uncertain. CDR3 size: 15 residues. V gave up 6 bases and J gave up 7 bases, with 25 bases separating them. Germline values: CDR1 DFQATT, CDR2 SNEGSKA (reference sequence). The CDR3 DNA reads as TGCAGTGCCACCCGAGTTGCACCGTACTCGTGGGAGCAGTACTTC. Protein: CSATRVAPYSWEQYF.

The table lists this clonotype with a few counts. CDR3 sequence reads: CSAHTGYANQPQHF. The CDR3 nucleotides are TGCAGTGCTCACACAGGGTACGCCAATCAGCCCCAGCATTTT. The chain combines TRBV20-1 with TRBJ1-5; D is perhaps TRBD1 (6 bases). Trimming left V 5 bases short and J 3 bases short, with 14 bases between. The CDR3 contains 14 residues. Germline loops: CDR1 DFQATT, CDR2 SNEGSKA (reference sequence).

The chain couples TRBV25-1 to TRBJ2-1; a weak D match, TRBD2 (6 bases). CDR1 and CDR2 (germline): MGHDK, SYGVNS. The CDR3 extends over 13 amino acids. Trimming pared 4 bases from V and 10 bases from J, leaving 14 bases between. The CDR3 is CASSASTSGEQFF. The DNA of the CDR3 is TGTGCCAGCAGTGCGTCGACCAGCGGGGAGCAGTTCTTC.

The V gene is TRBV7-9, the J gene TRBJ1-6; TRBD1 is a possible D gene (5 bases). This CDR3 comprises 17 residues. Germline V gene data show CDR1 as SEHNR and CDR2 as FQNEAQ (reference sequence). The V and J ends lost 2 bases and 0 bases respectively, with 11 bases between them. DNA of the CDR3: TGTGCCAGCAGCTTACCTGGGGGAAGCTCCTATAATTCACCCCTCCACTTT. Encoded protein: CASSLPGGSSYNSPLHF. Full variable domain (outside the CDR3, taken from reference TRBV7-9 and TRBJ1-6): DTGVSQNPRHKITKRGQNVTFRCDPISEHNRLYWYRQTLGQGPEFLTYFQNEAQLEKSRLLSDRFSAERPKGSFSTLEIQRTEQGDSAMYLCASSLPGGSSYNSPLHFGNGTRLTVT.

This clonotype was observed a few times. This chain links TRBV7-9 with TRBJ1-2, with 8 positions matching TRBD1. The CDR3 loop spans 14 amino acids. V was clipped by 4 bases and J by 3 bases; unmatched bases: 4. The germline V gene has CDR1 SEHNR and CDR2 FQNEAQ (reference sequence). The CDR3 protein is CASSSTGDHYGYTF. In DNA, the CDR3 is TGTGCCAGCAGCTCGACAGGGGATCACTATGGCTACACCTTC. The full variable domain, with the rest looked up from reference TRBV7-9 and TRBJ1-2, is DTGVSQNPRHKITKRGQNVTFRCDPISEHNRLYWYRQTLGQGPEFLTYFQNEAQLEKSRLLSDRFSAERPKGSFSTLEIQRTEQGDSAMYLCASSSTGDHYGYTFGSGTRLTVV.

The CDR3 DNA sequence: TGCAGTGCTAGGGACCCCGGGGACAGGGGGTTTTTATACGAGCAGTACTTC. It yields the protein CSARDPGDRGFLYEQYF. The rearrangement links TRBV20-1 to TRBJ2-7; 11 nucleotides agree with TRBD1. The V segment lost 3 bases and the J segment 4 bases; nucleotides outside the gene matches: 14. This CDR3 region has 17 residues. The germline CDR1 and CDR2 sequences are DFQATT and SNEGSKA (reference sequence).

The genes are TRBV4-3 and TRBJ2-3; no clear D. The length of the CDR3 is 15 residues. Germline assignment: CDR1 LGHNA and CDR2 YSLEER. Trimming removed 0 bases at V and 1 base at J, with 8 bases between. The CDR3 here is CASSQDRTRTDTQYF. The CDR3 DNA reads TGCGCCAGCAGCCAAGATAGAACCCGCACAGATACGCAGTATTTT.

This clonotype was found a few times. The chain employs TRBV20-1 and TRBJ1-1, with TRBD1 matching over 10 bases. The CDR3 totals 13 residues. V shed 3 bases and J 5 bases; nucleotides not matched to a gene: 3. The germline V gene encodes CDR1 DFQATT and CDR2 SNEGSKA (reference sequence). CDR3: CSASRQGATEAFF. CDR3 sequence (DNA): TGCAGTGCTAGTCGACAGGGGGCTACTGAAGCTTTCTTT.

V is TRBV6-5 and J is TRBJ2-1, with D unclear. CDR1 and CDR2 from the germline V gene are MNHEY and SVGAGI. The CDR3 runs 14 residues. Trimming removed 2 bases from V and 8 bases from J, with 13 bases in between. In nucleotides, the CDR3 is TGTGCCAGCAGTTACGGAAGTTCTAAGGATGAGCAGTTCTTC. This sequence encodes CASSYGSSKDEQFF.

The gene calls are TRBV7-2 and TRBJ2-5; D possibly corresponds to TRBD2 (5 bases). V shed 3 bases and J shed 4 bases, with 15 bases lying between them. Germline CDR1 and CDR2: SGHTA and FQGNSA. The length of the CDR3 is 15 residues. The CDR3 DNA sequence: TGTGCCAGCAGCTTCAATAAGGGCGCGGGAGAGACCCAGTACTTC. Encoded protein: CASSFNKGAGETQYF.

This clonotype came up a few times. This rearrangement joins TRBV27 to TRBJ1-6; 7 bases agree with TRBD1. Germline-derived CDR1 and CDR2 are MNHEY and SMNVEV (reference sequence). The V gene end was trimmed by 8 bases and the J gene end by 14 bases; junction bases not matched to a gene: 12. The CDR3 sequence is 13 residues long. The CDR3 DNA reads TGTGCCAGCGCCGGACAGGATGATACGGCCCTCCACTTT. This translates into CASAGQDDTALHF.